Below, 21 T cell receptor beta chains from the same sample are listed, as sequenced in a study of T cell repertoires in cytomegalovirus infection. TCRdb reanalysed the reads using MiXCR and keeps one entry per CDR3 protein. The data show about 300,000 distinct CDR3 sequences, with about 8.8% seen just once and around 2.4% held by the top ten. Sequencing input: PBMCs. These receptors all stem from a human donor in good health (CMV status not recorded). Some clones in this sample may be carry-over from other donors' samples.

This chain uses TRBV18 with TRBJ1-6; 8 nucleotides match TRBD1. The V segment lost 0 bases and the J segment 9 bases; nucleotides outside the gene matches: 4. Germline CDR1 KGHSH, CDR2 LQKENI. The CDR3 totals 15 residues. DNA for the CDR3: TGTGCCAGCTCACCACCGGCGACAGGGGTTTCACCCCTCCACTTT. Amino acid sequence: CASSPPATGVSPLHF.

The CDR3 nucleotides are TGTGCCAGCAGTTGGGATGCAGAGACCCAGTACTTC. This codes for CASSWDAETQYF. V is TRBV6-6 and J is TRBJ2-5; D is uncertain. V dropped 4 bases and J dropped 4 bases, with 7 bases sitting between them. CDR1 and CDR2 (germline): MNHNY, SVGAGI (reference sequence). The CDR3 spans 12 residues.

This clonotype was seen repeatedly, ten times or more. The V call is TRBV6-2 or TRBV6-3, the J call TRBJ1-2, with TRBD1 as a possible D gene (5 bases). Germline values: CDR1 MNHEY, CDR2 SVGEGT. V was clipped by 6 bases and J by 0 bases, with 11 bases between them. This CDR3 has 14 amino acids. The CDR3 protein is CASSYQQANYGYTF. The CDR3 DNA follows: TGTGCCAGCAGCTACCAACAGGCTAACTATGGCTACACCTTC.

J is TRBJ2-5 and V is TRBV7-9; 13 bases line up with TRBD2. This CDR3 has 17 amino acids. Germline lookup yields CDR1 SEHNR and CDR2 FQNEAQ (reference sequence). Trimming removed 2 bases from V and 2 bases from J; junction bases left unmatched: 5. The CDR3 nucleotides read TGTGCCAGCAGCTTAAGGCCGGGACTAGCGGGGCAAGAGACCCAGTACTTC. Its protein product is CASSLRPGLAGQETQYF. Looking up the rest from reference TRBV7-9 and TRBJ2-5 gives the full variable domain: DTGVSQNPRHKITKRGQNVTFRCDPISEHNRLYWYRQTLGQGPEFLTYFQNEAQLEKSRLLSDRFSAERPKGSFSTLEIQRTEQGDSAMYLCASSLRPGLAGQETQYFGPGTRLLVL.

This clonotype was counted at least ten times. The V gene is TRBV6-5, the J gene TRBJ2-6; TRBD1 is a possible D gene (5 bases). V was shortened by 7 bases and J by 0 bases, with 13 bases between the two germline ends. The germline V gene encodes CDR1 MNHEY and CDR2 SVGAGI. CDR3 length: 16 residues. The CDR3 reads CASKDRGFSGANVLTF. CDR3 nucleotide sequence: TGTGCCAGCAAAGACAGAGGTTTCTCTGGGGCCAACGTCCTGACTTTC.

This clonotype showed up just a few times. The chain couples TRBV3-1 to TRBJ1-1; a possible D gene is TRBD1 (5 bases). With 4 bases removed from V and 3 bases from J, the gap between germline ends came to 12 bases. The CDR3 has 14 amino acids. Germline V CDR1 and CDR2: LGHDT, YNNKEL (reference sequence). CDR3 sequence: CASSLLGGDTEAFF. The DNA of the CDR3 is TGTGCCAGCAGCCTTCTGGGGGGGGACACTGAAGCTTTCTTT.

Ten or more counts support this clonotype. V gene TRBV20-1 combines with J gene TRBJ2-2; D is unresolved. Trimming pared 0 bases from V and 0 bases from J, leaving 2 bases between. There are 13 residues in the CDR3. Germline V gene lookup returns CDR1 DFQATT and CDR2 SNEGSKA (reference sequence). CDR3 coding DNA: TGCAGTGCTAGAGACCCGAACACCGGGGAGCTGTTTTTT. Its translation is CSARDPNTGELFF.

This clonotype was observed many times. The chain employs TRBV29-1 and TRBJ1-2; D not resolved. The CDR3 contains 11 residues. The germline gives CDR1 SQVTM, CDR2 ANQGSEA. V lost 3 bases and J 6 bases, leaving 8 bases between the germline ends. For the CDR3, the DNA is TGCAGCGTTGATGCTTTCGATGGCTACACCTTC. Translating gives CSVDAFDGYTF.

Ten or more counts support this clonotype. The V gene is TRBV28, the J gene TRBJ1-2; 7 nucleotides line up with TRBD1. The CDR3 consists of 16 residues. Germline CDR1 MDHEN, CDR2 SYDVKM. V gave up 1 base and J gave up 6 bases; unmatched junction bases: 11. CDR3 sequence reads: CASSLFPGGGADGYTF. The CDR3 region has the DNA TGTGCCAGCAGTTTATTCCCAGGGGGGGGGGCCGATGGCTACACCTTC.

In DNA form, the CDR3 reads TGTGCCATCAGGACTAGCGGGGGTCCCCATGAGCAGTTCTTC. Its protein product is CAIRTSGGPHEQFF. This chain uses TRBV10-3 with TRBJ2-1; 12 bases fit TRBD2. Germline V lookup: CDR1 ENHRY, CDR2 SYGVKD. After removal of 6 bases from V and 8 bases from J, the junction contained 5 bases not matched to a gene. The CDR3 extends over 14 amino acids.

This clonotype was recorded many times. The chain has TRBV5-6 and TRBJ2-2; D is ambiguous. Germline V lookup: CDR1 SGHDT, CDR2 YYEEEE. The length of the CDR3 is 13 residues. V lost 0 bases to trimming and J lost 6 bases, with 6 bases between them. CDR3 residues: CASSLESSGELFF. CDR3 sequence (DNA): TGTGCCAGCAGCTTGGAGAGCTCCGGGGAGCTGTTTTTT.

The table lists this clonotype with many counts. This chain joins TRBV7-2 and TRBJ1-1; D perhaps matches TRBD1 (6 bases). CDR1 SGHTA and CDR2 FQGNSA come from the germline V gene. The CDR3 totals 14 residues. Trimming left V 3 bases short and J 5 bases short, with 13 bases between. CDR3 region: CASSFPGAGTEAFF. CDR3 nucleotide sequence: TGTGCCAGCAGCTTCCCGGGGGCGGGAACTGAAGCTTTCTTT.

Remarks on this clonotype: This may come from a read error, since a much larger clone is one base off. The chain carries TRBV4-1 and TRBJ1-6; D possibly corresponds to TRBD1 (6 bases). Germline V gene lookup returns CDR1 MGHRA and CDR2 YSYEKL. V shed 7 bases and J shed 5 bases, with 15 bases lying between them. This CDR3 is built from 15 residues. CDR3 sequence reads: CASNTGLENNSPLHF. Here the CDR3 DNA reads TGCGCCAGCAACACAGGGCTAGAGAATAATTCACCCCTCCACTTT.

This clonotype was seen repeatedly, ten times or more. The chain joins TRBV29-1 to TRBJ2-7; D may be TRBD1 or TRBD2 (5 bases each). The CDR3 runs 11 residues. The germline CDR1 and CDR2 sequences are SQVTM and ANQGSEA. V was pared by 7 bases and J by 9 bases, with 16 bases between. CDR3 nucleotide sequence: TGCAGCGCCGTGAGGGGTAGAGGGCAGTACGTC. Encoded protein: CSAVRGRGQYV.

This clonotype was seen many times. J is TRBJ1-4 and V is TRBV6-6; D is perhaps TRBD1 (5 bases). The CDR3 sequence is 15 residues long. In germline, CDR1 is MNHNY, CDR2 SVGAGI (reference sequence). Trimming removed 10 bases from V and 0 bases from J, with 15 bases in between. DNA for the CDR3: TGTGCCACCTCGATGACAGACGCAACTAATGAAAAACTGTTTTTT. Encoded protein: CATSMTDATNEKLFF.

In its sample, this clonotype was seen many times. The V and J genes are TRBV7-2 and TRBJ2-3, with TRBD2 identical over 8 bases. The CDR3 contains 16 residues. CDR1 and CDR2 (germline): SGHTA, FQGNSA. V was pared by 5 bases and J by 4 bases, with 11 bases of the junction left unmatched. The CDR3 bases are TGTGCCAGCAGCCTCGTAGCGGGGCCTTATGCAGATACGCAGTATTTT. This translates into CASSLVAGPYADTQYF. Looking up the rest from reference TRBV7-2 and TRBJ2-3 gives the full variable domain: GAGVSQSPSNKVTEKGKDVELRCDPISGHTALYWYRQSLGQGLEFLIYFQGNSAPDKSGLPSDRFSAERTGGSVSTLTIQRTQQEDSAVYLCASSLVAGPYADTQYFGPGTRLTVL.

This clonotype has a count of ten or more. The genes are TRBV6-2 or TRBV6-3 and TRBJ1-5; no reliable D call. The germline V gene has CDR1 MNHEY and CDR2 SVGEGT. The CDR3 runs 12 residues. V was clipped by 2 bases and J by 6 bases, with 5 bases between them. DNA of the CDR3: TGTGCCAGCAGTTACGCCGGTCAGCCCCAGCATTTT. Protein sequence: CASSYAGQPQHF.

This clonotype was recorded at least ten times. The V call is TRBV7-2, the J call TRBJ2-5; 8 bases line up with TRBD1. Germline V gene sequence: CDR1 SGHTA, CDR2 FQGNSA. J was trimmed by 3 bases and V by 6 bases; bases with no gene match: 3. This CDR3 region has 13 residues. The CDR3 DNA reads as TGTGCCAGCAGACAGGGGGGAGAAGAGACCCAGTACTTC. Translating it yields CASRQGGEETQYF.

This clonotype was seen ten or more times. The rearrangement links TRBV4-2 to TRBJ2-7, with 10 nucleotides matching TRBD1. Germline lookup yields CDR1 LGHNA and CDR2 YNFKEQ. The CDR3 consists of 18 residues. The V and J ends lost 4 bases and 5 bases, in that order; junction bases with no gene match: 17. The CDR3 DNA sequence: TGTGCCAGCAGCCGCACTACATACCACCGGGACAGGGGCCACGAGCAGTACTTC. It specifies CASSRTTYHRDRGHEQYF.

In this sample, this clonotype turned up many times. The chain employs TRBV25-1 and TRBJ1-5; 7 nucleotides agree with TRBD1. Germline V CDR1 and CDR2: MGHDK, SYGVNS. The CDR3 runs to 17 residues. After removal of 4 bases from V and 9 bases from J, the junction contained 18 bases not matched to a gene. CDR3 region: CASSGDMAGTEAGPQHF. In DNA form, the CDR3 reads TGTGCCAGCAGTGGGGATATGGCCGGGACAGAAGCGGGGCCCCAGCATTTT. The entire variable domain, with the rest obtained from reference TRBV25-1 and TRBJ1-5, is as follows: EADIYQTPRYLVIGTGKKITLECSQTMGHDKMYWYQQDPGMELHLIHYSYGVNSTEKGDLSSESTVSRIRTEHFPLTLESARPSHTSQYLCASSGDMAGTEAGPQHFGDGTRLSIL.

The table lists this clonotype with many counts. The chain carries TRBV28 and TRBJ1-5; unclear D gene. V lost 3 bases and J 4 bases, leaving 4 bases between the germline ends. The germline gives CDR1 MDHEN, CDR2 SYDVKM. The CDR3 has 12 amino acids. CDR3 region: CASSFLNQPQHF. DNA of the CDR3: TGTGCCAGCAGTTTCTTAAATCAGCCCCAGCATTTT.